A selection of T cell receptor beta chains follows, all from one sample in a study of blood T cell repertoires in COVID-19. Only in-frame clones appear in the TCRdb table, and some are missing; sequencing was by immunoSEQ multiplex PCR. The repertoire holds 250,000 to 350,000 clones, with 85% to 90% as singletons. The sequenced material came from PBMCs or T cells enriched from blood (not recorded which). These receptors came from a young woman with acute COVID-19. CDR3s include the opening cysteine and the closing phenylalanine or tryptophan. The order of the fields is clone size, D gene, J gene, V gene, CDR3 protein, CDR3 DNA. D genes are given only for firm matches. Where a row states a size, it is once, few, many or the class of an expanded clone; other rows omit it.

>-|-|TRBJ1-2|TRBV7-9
CASSLGLSYGYTF
TGTGCCAGCAGCTTAGGGCTCTCCTATGGCTACACCTTC
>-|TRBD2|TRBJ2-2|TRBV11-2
CASSPAGGPTGELFF
TGTGCCAGCAGCCCAGCGGGAGGGCCGACCGGGGAGCTGTTTTTT
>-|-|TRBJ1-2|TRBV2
CASVRPRTYGYTF
TGTGCCAGCGTCCGTCCGCGAACCTATGGCTACACCTTC
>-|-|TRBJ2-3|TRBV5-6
CASSLLIFSSTDTQYF
TGTGCCAGCAGCTTGCTAATCTTCTCCAGCACAGATACGCAGTATTTT
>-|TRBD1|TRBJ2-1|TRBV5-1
CASSSPGQYNEQFF
TGCGCCAGCAGCTCACCGGGACAGTACAATGAGCAGTTCTTC
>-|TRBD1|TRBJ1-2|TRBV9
CASSVEGAGTYGYTF
TGTGCCAGCAGCGTAGAGGGGGCGGGAACCTATGGCTACACCTTC
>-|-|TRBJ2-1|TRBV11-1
CASSSHTPSFYNEQFF
TGTGCCAGCAGCTCGCACACCCCGTCCTTCTACAATGAGCAGTTCTTC
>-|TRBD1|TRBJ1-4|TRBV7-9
CASSYRDRDEKLFF
TGTGCCAGCAGCTACCGGGACAGGGATGAAAAACTGTTTTTT
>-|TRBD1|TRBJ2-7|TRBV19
CASSITGGRSYEQYF
TGTGCCAGTAGTATCACAGGGGGCCGCTCCTACGAGCAGTACTTC
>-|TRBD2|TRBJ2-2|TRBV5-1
CASSWGTGGNTGELFF
TGCGCCAGCAGCTGGGGAACGGGAGGTAACACCGGGGAGCTGTTTTTT
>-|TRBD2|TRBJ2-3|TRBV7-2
CASSKLAGAADTQYF
TGTGCCAGCAGCAAACTAGCGGGAGCGGCAGATACGCAGTATTTT
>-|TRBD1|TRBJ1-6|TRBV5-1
CASSRDSNSYNSPLHF
TGCGCCAGCAGTCGGGACAGCAACTCCTATAATTCACCCCTCCACTTT
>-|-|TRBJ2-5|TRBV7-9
CASSVGNGGYQETQYF
TGTGCCAGCAGCGTAGGGAACGGGGGATACCAAGAGACCCAGTACTTC
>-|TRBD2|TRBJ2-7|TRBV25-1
CASSGIAGHWEQYF
TGTGCCAGCAGTGGAATAGCGGGACACTGGGAGCAGTACTTC
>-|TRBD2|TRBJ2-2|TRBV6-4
CASSDAAGGTGELFF
TGTGCCAGCAGTGACGCGGCGGGAGGGACCGGGGAGCTGTTTTTT
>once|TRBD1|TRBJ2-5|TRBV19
CASSTGQGLGETQYF
TGTGCCAGTAGTACCGGACAGGGTTTGGGAGAGACCCAGTACTTC
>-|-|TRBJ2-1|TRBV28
CASSLLGRPYNEQFF
TGTGCCAGCAGTTTATTGGGCCGGCCGTACAATGAGCAGTTCTTC
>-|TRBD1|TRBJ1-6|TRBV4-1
CASSHVGTGNSPLHF
TGCGCCAGCAGCCATGTGGGGACAGGGAATTCACCCCTCCACTTT
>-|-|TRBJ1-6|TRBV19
CASSIIREDNSPLHF
TGTGCCAGTAGTATCATCCGGGAAGATAATTCACCCCTCCACTTT
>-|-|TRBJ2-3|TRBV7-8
CASSLIGKGGTQYF
TGTGCCAGCAGCTTAATCGGTAAAGGCGGTACGCAGTATTTT
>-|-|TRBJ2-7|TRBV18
CASSPPGSLGYEQYF
TGTGCCAGCTCACCACCCGGGTCGCTCGGCTACGAGCAGTACTTC
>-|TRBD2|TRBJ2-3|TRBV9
CASSQTSGRKDTQYF
TGTGCCAGCAGCCAGACTAGCGGGAGAAAAGATACGCAGTATTTT
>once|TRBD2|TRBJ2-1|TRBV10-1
CASSVGSGNHNEQFF
TGCGCCAGCAGTGTAGGGAGCGGGAACCACAATGAGCAGTTCTTC
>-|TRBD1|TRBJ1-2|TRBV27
CASSNPTGKGYTF
TGTGCCAGCAGTAACCCGACAGGGAAGGGCTACACCTTC
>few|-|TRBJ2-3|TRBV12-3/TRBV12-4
CASSLGTGDTQYF
TGTGCCAGCAGTTTAGGCACAGGGGATACGCAGTATTTT
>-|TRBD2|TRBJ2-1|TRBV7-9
CASSRGLAGPHEQFF
TGTGCCAGCAGCCGCGGACTAGCGGGACCCCATGAGCAGTTCTTC
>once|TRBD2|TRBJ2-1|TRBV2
CASSEFGGRREVFDNEQFF
TGTGCCAGCAGTGAATTCGGGGGGCGGCGGGAGGTTTTCGACAATGAGCAGTTCTTC
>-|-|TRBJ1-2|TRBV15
CATSRSSGLGGYTF
TGTGCCACCAGCAGATCCTCGGGTTTGGGTGGCTACACCTTC